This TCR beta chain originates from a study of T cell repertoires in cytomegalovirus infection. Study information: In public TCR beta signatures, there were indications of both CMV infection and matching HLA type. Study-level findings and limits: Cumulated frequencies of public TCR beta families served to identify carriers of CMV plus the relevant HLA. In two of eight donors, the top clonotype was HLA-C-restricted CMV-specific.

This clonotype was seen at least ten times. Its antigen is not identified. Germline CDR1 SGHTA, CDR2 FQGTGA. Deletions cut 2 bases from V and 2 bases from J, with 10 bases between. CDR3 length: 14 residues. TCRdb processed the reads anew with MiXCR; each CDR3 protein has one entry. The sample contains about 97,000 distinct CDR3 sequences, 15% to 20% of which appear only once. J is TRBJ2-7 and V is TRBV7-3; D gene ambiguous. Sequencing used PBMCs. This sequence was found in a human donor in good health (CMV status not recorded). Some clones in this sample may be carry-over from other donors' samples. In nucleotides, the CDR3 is TGTGCCAGCAGCTTAGGGGAAGTTCCCTACGAGCAGTACTTC. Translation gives CASSLGEVPYEQYF.